This T cell receptor beta chain came from a study of T cell responses to AZD1222 COVID-19 vaccine. This clone was found once. Its antigen is still unknown. Findings and caveats of the study: There were mostly white British donors and more females than males, and clonal diversity was possibly underestimated. Vaccine-associated CD4 TCRs spanned spike, dominant at 160-218 and 743-854.

The analysis combined second doses at about 4 or about 12 weeks. The V and J ends lost 2 bases and 9 bases, in that order; junction bases with no gene match: 4. Germline CDR1 reads LGHDT; CDR2 reads YNNKEL (reference sequence). This CDR3 comprises 13 residues. Some clones are missing from TCRdb's copy, which holds only in-frame ones; the method was immunoSEQ multiplex PCR. The data hold 150,000 or so clones, with about 90% observed a single time. The sequencing here drew on peripheral blood, taken 28 days after the second AZD1222 dose. The chain couples TRBV3-1 (or the pseudogene TRBV3-2) to TRBJ2-1; 7 bases agree with TRBD2. This receptor was identified in an adult who received the AZD1222 COVID-19 vaccine. DNA for the CDR3: TGTGCCAGCAGCCAACTGCGGGAGAGTGAGCAGTTCTTC. As protein: CASSQLRESEQFF.